These T cell receptor beta chains were read from a single sample in a study of T-cell memory formation after mild COVID-19. TCRdb redid the calling of the 5' RACE reads with MiXCR, one entry per CDR3 protein. The table records under 60,000 distinct CDR3 sequences, around 9.7% of them present only once. The sequencing input was PBMCs or a T cell subset sorted from them (not recorded which). The receptors stem from an adult woman who had mild COVID-19 (a few samples of this study predate the infection). Cell type and time point are not known. CDR3s include the opening cysteine and the closing phenylalanine or tryptophan. The D gene is left open where the match is weak. Not every row has a clone size; where given, it reads once, few, many or a size class.

d_gene	j_gene	v_gene	abundance	CDR3nt	CDR3aa
TRBD1	TRBJ1-5	TRBV24-1	-	TGTGCCACCAGTGACTCGACAGGGCCGTCTGCCCAGCATTTT	CATSDSTGPSAQHF
TRBD1	TRBJ1-2	TRBV4-3	few	TGCGCCAGCAACCCCCGGAGTAGGGACAGAAATGGCTACACCTTC	CASNPRSRDRNGYTF
-	TRBJ1-2	TRBV12-3/TRBV12-4	-	TGTGCCAGCAGTTTGAGTCTGTATGGCTACACCTTC	CASSLSLYGYTF
TRBD2	TRBJ2-1	TRBV20-1	-	TGCAGTGCTAGAATGGTCCTAGCGGGGGGGCTTAACAATGAGCAGTTCTTC	CSARMVLAGGLNNEQFF
TRBD2	TRBJ2-1	TRBV30	many	TGTGCCTGGAGGAATCCTTCGCTAGCGGGAGCCTACAATGAGCAGTTCTTC	CAWRNPSLAGAYNEQFF
-	TRBJ2-7	TRBV4-1	few	TGCGCCAGCAGCCAAGAAACGGCAGGGCCCTACGAGCAGTACTTC	CASSQETAGPYEQYF
TRBD2	TRBJ2-3	TRBV20-1	-	TGCAGTGCGACCCTAGCGGGGGCCCGGGACACAGATACGCAGTATTTT	CSATLAGARDTDTQYF
-	TRBJ1-5	TRBV7-6	-	TGTGCCAGCAGCTTAGCAGGGCACAATCAGCCCCAGCATTTT	CASSLAGHNQPQHF
-	TRBJ2-1	TRBV21-1	-	TGTGCCAGCAGCCTGGCCCCCTCCTACAATGAGCAGTTCTTC	CASSLAPSYNEQFF
-	TRBJ2-7	TRBV7-2	-	TGTGCCAGCAGCGTCTACTACGAGCAGTACTTC	CASSVYYEQYF
-	TRBJ2-1	TRBV20-1	many	TGCAGTGCTAGAGATGCCTTCACAGGCTACAATGAGCAGTTCTTC	CSARDAFTGYNEQFF
TRBD1	TRBJ2-7	TRBV7-3	few	TGTGCCAGCAGCTTCAGGACCAAGGCGGGGGACAGGGGTTCCTACGAGCAGTACTTC	CASSFRTKAGDRGSYEQYF
TRBD1	TRBJ2-1	TRBV7-6	few	TGTGCCAGCAGCCATAAACGACAGGGGGGCAATGAGCAGTTCTTC	CASSHKRQGGNEQFF
-	TRBJ2-7	TRBV4-1	few	TGCGCCAGCAGCCAAGAGGACGGCCTCTACGAGCAGTACTTC	CASSQEDGLYEQYF
TRBD1	TRBJ2-1	TRBV20-1	medium-sized	TGCAGTGCTAGGTACAGGGGGCGCAGCGATGAGCAGTTCTTC	CSARYRGRSDEQFF
-	TRBJ2-1	TRBV4-2	-	TGTGCCAGCAGCCGAGACTACACCGCCTCCTACAATGAGCAGTTCTTC	CASSRDYTASYNEQFF
-	TRBJ2-7	TRBV6-6	-	TGTGCCAGCAGTTACTTGGGGACATTTTCCTACGAGCAGTACTTC	CASSYLGTFSYEQYF
TRBD1	TRBJ2-5	TRBV7-3	-	TGTGCCAGCAGCTCGCGACAGGGCCAGACCCAGTACTTC	CASSSRQGQTQYF
-	TRBJ1-6	TRBV12-3/TRBV12-4	few	TGTGCCAGCAATCCACAACAGGGACCGGGTTCACCCCTCCACTTT	CASNPQQGPGSPLHF
-	TRBJ1-4	TRBV5-5	many	TGTGCCAGCAGCCTACGGGGGAAGCCTGCAACTAATGAAAAACTGTTTTTT	CASSLRGKPATNEKLFF
-	TRBJ1-2	TRBV3-1	-	TGTGCCAGCAGCCAAGCAGACAGAGAGCATGGCTACACCTTC	CASSQADREHGYTF
TRBD2	TRBJ2-7	TRBV3-1	-	TGTGCCAGCAGCGCCGACAATAGCGGGGGCTACGAGCAGTACTTC	CASSADNSGGYEQYF
TRBD1	TRBJ2-3	TRBV4-2	-	TGTGCCAGCAGCCAAGCGGCTTCGACAGGGGGGGCAGATACGCAGTATTTT	CASSQAASTGGADTQYF
TRBD1	TRBJ1-1	TRBV10-3	-	TGTGCCATCAGTGGGGACAGGGCCTACACTGAAGCTTTCTTT	CAISGDRAYTEAFF
-	TRBJ2-7	TRBV29-1	many	TGCAGCGTTTCCGGGGGCGGAAGCTCCTACGAGCAGTACTTC	CSVSGGGSSYEQYF
-	TRBJ2-7	TRBV5-1	many	TGCGCCAGCAGCTTGGAAGCGATTGCCTACGAGCAGTACTTC	CASSLEAIAYEQYF
TRBD1	TRBJ1-6	TRBV20-1	many	TGCAGTGTGATGCCGGGGACAGTATATTCACCCCTCCACTTT	CSVMPGTVYSPLHF
TRBD2	TRBJ2-3	TRBV7-9	-	TGTGCCAGCAGCTCACAAGCGGGGAGGTCAGATACGCAGTATTTT	CASSSQAGRSDTQYF